This T cell receptor (beta chain) was sequenced in a study of T-cell reconstitution after alpha-beta-depleted transplantation in children. There are a few counts of this clonotype. Its specificity is not known. A TCRbeta library incorporating unique molecular identifiers was prepared. TCRdb re-called the PCR reads through MiXCR, storing one row per CDR3 protein. The repertoire holds approximately 400,000 distinct CDR3 sequences, with 15% to 20% as singletons. The V end was cut by 5 bases, the J end by 4 bases, with 8 bases between. CDR3 length equals 13 residues. General study results and limits: Elevated TCRbeta diversity at day 60 was traced, in some patients, to surviving recipient T cells and thymic progenitors.

This clonotype was sampled from a boy younger than two who had a stem cell transplant for Wiskott-Aldrich syndrome, so the T cells may come from the graft donor. The material sequenced was PBMCs, mostly from graft donor cells, taken 360 days after TCRalphabeta/CD19-depleted stem cell transplant. The chain recombines TRBV12-3 or TRBV12-4 with TRBJ2-2, with D uncertain. The CDR3 loop reads CASSPQITGELFF. The CDR3 region has the DNA TGTGCCAGCAGTCCCCAGATCACCGGGGAGCTGTTTTTT.